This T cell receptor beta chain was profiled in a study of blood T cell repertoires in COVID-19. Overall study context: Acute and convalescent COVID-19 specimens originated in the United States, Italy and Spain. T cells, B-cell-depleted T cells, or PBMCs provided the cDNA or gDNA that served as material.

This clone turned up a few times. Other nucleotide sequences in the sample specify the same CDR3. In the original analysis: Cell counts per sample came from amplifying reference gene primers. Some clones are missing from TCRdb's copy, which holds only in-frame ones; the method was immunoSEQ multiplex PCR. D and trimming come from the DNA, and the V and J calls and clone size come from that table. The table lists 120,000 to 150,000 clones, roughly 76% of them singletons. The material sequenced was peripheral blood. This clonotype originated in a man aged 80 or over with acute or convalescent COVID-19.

The CDR3 sequence: CARGGGDSSWDGELFF. The CDR3 DNA follows: TGTGCCCGGGGGGGCGGGGACAGCAGTTGGGACGGGGAGCTGTTTTTT. The chain couples TRBV19 to TRBJ2-2; possible D gene TRBD2, 8 bases. Trimming cost V 11 bases and J 7 bases, with 26 bases left between them. Germline V gives CDR1 LNHDA, CDR2 SQIVND (reference sequence). This CDR3 spans 16 amino acids. The variable domain in full, with the rest retrieved from reference TRBV19 and TRBJ2-2, is DGGITQSPKYLFRKEGQNVTLSCEQNLNHDAMYWYRQDPGQGLRLIYYSQIVNDFQKGDIAEGYSVSREKKESFPLTVTSAQKNPTAFYLCARGGGDSSWDGELFFGEGSRLTVL.